The 30 T cell receptor beta chains below were found in one sample sequenced in a study of metastatic and nonmetastatic thyroid tumors. TCRdb reprocessed the PCR reads via MiXCR. Of approximately 7,000 clones in the sample, more than 15% were seen once. Patients were all untreated before their thyroid surgery. Input material: adjacent normal tissue. These TCRs come from a male donor with papillary thyroid cancer or a benign thyroid nodule (not recorded which). Some clones in this sample may be carry-over from other donors' samples.

This clone has at least ten counts. CDR3 sequence (DNA): TGTGCCAGCAGTGTCCTAGCGGGGGGCAGCAATGAGCAGTTCTTC. Protein product: CASSVLAGGSNEQFF. The rearrangement joins TRBV6-4 to TRBJ2-1, with 11 bases matching TRBD2. Looked up from germline, CDR1 is MRHNA and CDR2 is SNTAGT. V dropped 4 bases and J dropped 6; count of bases not matched to a gene: 5. The CDR3 length is 15 residues.

Judged by abundance, this clone is medium-sized. This sequence joins TRBV10-3 and TRBJ2-1; 10 nucleotides agree with TRBD2. V shed 10 bases, J shed 2 bases, and the junction held 2 bases outside the gene matches. Germline V gene sequence: CDR1 ENHRY, CDR2 SYGVKD. The length of the CDR3 is 13 residues. The CDR3 coding sequence is TGTGCCACGCTAGCGGGGGCCTACAATGAGCAGTTCTTC. Translated: CATLAGAYNEQFF.

This clone has ten or more counts. The V gene is TRBV5-1, the J gene TRBJ2-3; D unclear. The CDR3 spans 15 residues. Germline loops: CDR1 SGHRS, CDR2 YFSETQ. V was clipped by 0 bases and J by 0 bases, with 8 bases between them. CDR3 coding DNA: TGCGCCAGCAGCTTGGAGGACCCCAGCACAGATACGCAGTATTTT. Amino acids: CASSLEDPSTDTQYF.

By share of the sample, this clone is medium-sized. The rearrangement joins TRBV6-4 to TRBJ2-2; TRBD2 matches at 13 bases. The CDR3 runs 17 residues. Losses at the gene ends were 4 bases for V and 9 bases for J; bases not matched to a gene: 11. Germline CDR1 and CDR2: MRHNA and SNTAGT. The CDR3 coding sequence is TGTGCCAGCAGTGTTTCCGGACTAGCGGGAGCTGGTAGGGAGCTGTTTTTT. Its translation: CASSVSGLAGAGRELFF.

By sample share, this clone is medium-sized. The V gene is TRBV2, the J gene TRBJ2-3; perhaps TRBD2 as D (5 bases). The CDR3 has 12 amino acids. Looked up from germline, CDR1 is SNHLY and CDR2 is FYNNEI. Trimming cost V 8 bases and J 4 bases, with 10 bases left between them. The CDR3 nucleotides read TGTGCCAGCTCGAGGGCCCCAGATACGCAGTATTTT. Its protein product is CASSRAPDTQYF. The complete variable domain, with remaining parts taken from reference TRBV2 and TRBJ2-3, reads EPEVTQTPSHQVTQMGQEVILRCVPISNHLYFYWYRQILGQKVEFLVSFYNNEISEKSEIFDDQFSVERPDGSNFTLKIRSTKLEDSAMYFCASSRAPDTQYFGPGTRLTVL.

The table lists this clone with a few counts. The V gene is TRBV27, the J gene TRBJ1-4; D is uncertain. The CDR3 has 14 residues. Per the germline V gene, CDR1 is MNHEY and CDR2 is SMNVEV (reference sequence). Trimming stripped 5 bases from V and 7 bases from J, with 14 bases between. The CDR3 nucleotides are TGTGCCAGCAGTCCCCAGAATCTGGGTGAAAAACTGTTTTTT. Protein: CASSPQNLGEKLFF.

A remark on this clone: Relative to the germline gene, one junction end is altered; a read error may explain this. The J gene is TRBJ2-6, the V gene TRBV10-3; D possibly matches TRBD1 or TRBD2 (5 bases each). Germline V CDR1 and CDR2: ENHRY, SYGVKD. The CDR3 is 15 residues long. The CDR3 here is CASLASYSGANVLAF. The CDR3 bases are TGTGCCTCCCTGGCTAGCTACTCTGGGGCCAACGTCCTAGCTTTC.

Comments on this clone: An end of the junction differs from the germline gene, which may be a read error. This chain connects TRBV12-3 or TRBV12-4 to TRBJ1-1; 7 nucleotides match TRBD1. CDR3 length equals 13 residues. The CDR3 coding sequence is TGTGCCAGCATTTTAAGTGGGACAGCCGAAGCTTTCTTT. Its protein is CASILSGTAEAFF.

This clone came up a few times. Relative to the germline gene, one junction end is altered; a read error may explain this. Other DNA sequences from this sample encode an identical CDR3 as well. V and J are TRBV12-3 or TRBV12-4 and TRBJ1-5; unclear D gene. The CDR3 is 14 residues long. The CDR3 bases are TGTGCCAGCAGGGCAGGATCTAGCAATCAGCCCCAGCATTTC. This encodes CASRAGSSNQPQHF.

The chain is built from TRBV20-1 and TRBJ1-5; D is unclear. Between the trimmed V and J ends, which lost 3 bases and 1 base, there was a span of 7 bases. The CDR3 is 13 residues long. The germline V gene has CDR1 DFQATT and CDR2 SNEGSKA (reference sequence). The CDR3 coding sequence is TGCAGTGCTAGGAGTTTAAGCAATCAGCCCCAGCATTTT. Encoded protein: CSARSLSNQPQHF.

This clone came up a few times. The chain couples TRBV5-1 to TRBJ2-1, with a weak D call TRBD1 (5 bases). This CDR3 comprises 16 residues. Trimming stripped 1 base from V and 2 bases from J, with 13 bases between. Germline V gives CDR1 SGHRS, CDR2 YFSETQ. The CDR3 spells CASSLSGSSTYNEQFF. The CDR3 nucleotides read TGCGCCAGCAGCTTGTCAGGGTCCTCCACCTACAATGAGCAGTTCTTC.

This clone is medium-sized in the sample. Other DNA sequences within the sample encode an identical CDR3. The DNA for the CDR3 is TGTGCTAGTGCCGTAGCCGGGACAGGGTCGCAGCCCCAGCATTTT. Translated, it gives CASAVAGTGSQPQHF. The genes are TRBV12-5 and TRBJ1-5; TRBD1 agrees at 9 bases. The CDR3 is made up of 15 amino acids. Germline lookup yields CDR1 LGHNT and CDR2 FRNRAP. The J segment lost 7 bases and the V segment lost 7 bases, leaving 11 bases of the junction unmatched.

The CDR3 coding sequence is TGTGCCAGCAGTTTATCACGGACTAGCGGGAGTGGGAGCACAGATACGCAGTATTTT. It codes for CASSLSRTSGSGSTDTQYF. The chain has TRBV27 and TRBJ2-3; 13 nucleotides agree with TRBD2. V dropped 0 bases and J dropped 0; count of bases not matched to a gene: 6. This CDR3 is 19 amino acids long. The germline V gene encodes CDR1 MNHEY and CDR2 SMNVEV (reference sequence).

There are many counts of this clone. J is TRBJ1-5 and V is TRBV27; D gene unclear. There are 14 residues in the CDR3. Germline CDR1 reads MNHEY; CDR2 reads SMNVEV (reference sequence). Trimming left V 6 bases short and J 7 bases short, with 16 bases between. The DNA of the CDR3 is TGTGCCAGCAGCTCCGGGCTACGGGGACAGCCCCAGCATTTT. Protein sequence: CASSSGLRGQPQHF.

V is TRBV5-4 and J is TRBJ2-7; the D gene is possibly TRBD1 (6 bases). The CDR3 covers 13 residues. The germline V gene encodes CDR1 SGHNT and CDR2 YYREEE (reference sequence). V lost 4 bases and J 6 bases, leaving 14 bases between the germline ends. The DNA for the CDR3 is TGTGCCAGCAGCCTGGACAGAGGGGGCGAGCAGTACTTC. Translated: CASSLDRGGEQYF.

The rearrangement links TRBV27 to TRBJ2-1; D remains unclear. CDR3 size: 14 residues. The germline gives CDR1 MNHEY, CDR2 SMNVEV (reference sequence). Trimming removed 4 bases from V and 9 bases from J, with 16 bases in between. CDR3 residues: CASSSELPRGEQFF. CDR3 in DNA: TGTGCCAGCAGTTCCGAGCTCCCTCGAGGTGAGCAGTTCTTC.

At least ten counts were recorded for this clone. The chain combines TRBV19 with TRBJ2-7, with D perhaps TRBD2 (5 bases). Germline V gene data show CDR1 as LNHDA and CDR2 as SQIVND (reference sequence). V shed 3 bases and J shed 0 bases, with 9 bases lying between them. The CDR3 extends over 14 amino acids. The CDR3 protein is CASSMGAHSYEQYF. The CDR3 region has the DNA TGTGCCAGTAGTATGGGAGCGCACTCCTACGAGCAGTACTTC.

This clone appeared many times. This sample includes further DNA sequences coding for the same CDR3. The genes are TRBV5-4 and TRBJ2-3, with 7 bases matching TRBD1. Losses at the gene ends were 4 bases for V and 4 bases for J; bases not matched to a gene: 3. In germline, CDR1 is SGHNT, CDR2 YYREEE (reference sequence). The CDR3 extends over 13 amino acids. The CDR3 region is CASSRDSSDTQYF. In nucleotides, the CDR3 is TGTGCCAGCAGCCGGGACAGTTCAGATACGCAGTATTTT.

This clone was observed at least ten times. The rearrangement links TRBV28 to TRBJ1-2; 9 bases are shared with TRBD1. The CDR3 sequence is 16 residues long. Per germline, CDR1 MDHEN and CDR2 SYDVKM. With 4 bases clipped from V and 4 bases from J, the junction kept 10 bases outside the gene matches. CDR3 DNA: TGTGCCAGCAGTTGGGGACAGGGCTCTCGTGGCTATGGCTACACCTTC. Its protein product is CASSWGQGSRGYGYTF.

A few counts support this clone. This chain joins TRBV7-2 and TRBJ1-2; 8 bases fit TRBD1. This CDR3 spans 13 amino acids. Germline V gives CDR1 SGHTA, CDR2 FQGNSA. Losses at the gene ends were 5 bases for V and 5 bases for J; bases not matched to a gene: 4. In DNA form, the CDR3 reads TGTGCCAGCAGCCGAGGACAGGGATATGGCTACACCTTC. It specifies CASSRGQGYGYTF.

This clone was counted only a few times. The chain links TRBV27 to TRBJ1-2, with D perhaps TRBD1 (6 bases). In germline, CDR1 is MNHEY, CDR2 SMNVEV (reference sequence). Trimming left V 7 bases short and J 7 bases short, with 16 bases between. CDR3 size: 13 residues. CDR3: CASKSHGQCGYTF. CDR3 DNA: TGTGCCAGCAAATCGCACGGACAGTGTGGCTACACCTTC.

This clone is medium-sized (0.01 to 0.1%). The chain joins TRBV2 to TRBJ2-5, with D unresolved. The CDR3 runs 15 residues. Between the trimmed V and J ends, which lost 6 bases and 4 bases, there was a span of 18 bases. From germline, CDR1 is SNHLY and CDR2 FYNNEI. The CDR3 loop is CASSRDHGKRETQYF. CDR3 in DNA: TGTGCCAGCAGCCGAGATCATGGGAAACGAGAGACCCAGTACTTC.

This clone was counted many times. The rearrangement joins TRBV9 to TRBJ2-3, with 8 bases identical to TRBD2. The length of the CDR3 is 15 residues. Trimming at V came to 2 bases and at J to 4 bases, leaving 6 bases not matched to a gene. CDR1 SGDLS and CDR2 YYNGEE come from the germline V gene. The CDR3 DNA reads TGTGCCAGCAGCGTCTACGGGAGGGGGGCAGATACGCAGTATTTT. This sequence encodes CASSVYGRGADTQYF.

This clone was seen a handful of times. The conserved final phenylalanine or tryptophan is absent from the CDR3, which likely points to a read error. This sequence joins TRBV6-1 and TRBJ2-1; D might be TRBD2 (5 bases). Germline V lookup: CDR1 MNHNS, CDR2 SASEGT. CDR3 length: 15 amino acids. Trimming took 2 bases from V and 4 from J, leaving 12 bases between them. The CDR3 is CASSEWVSGYNEQFL. The CDR3, as DNA: TGTGCCAGCAGTGAATGGGTATCGGGGTACAATGAGCAGTTCCTC.

The chain employs TRBV2 and TRBJ2-7; 8 bases agree with TRBD2. This CDR3 is 15 amino acids long. Trimming at V came to 2 bases and at J to 2 bases, leaving 5 bases not matched to a gene. Per the germline V gene, CDR1 is SNHLY and CDR2 is FYNNEI. The CDR3 here is CASSERRGGPYEQYF. CDR3 nucleotide sequence: TGTGCCAGCAGTGAAAGACGGGGGGGCCCCTACGAGCAGTACTTC. Variable domain in full (rest from reference TRBV2 and TRBJ2-7): EPEVTQTPSHQVTQMGQEVILRCVPISNHLYFYWYRQILGQKVEFLVSFYNNEISEKSEIFDDQFSVERPDGSNFTLKIRSTKLEDSAMYFCASSERRGGPYEQYFGPGTRLTVT.

This clone was recorded many times. A clone one base away is much larger, so this may be a read error. Other DNA sequences in this sample translate to the same CDR3. CDR3 nucleotide sequence: TGCAGTGCTCGACAGGTTACGTATGAGCAGTACTTC. It translates to CSARQVTYEQYF. The rearrangement uses TRBV20-1 and TRBJ2-7, with D perhaps matching TRBD1 (6 bases). This CDR3 has 12 amino acids. CDR1 and CDR2 from the germline V gene are DFQATT and SNEGSKA (reference sequence). Trimming removed 5 bases at V and 7 bases at J, with 15 bases between.

This clone was detected a few times. This chain connects TRBV19 to TRBJ1-4; D uncertain. V was trimmed by 5 bases and J by 11 bases, leaving 21 bases between them. Germline V gene sequence: CDR1 LNHDA, CDR2 SQIVND (reference sequence). The CDR3 totals 15 residues. CDR3 nucleotides: TGTGCCAGTAGTCGGCAGGCCGAAACTTTATGGAAACTGTTTTTT. This gives the protein CASSRQAETLWKLFF.

The rearrangement uses TRBV19 and TRBJ2-7, with 11 bases identical to TRBD2. The CDR3 runs 14 residues. Unmatched junction bases numbered 6, after V lost 6 bases and J lost 5 bases. In germline, CDR1 is LNHDA, CDR2 SQIVND (reference sequence). In DNA form, the CDR3 reads TGTGCCAGTAGGGTAGCGGGAGGGCCCCACGAGCAGTACTTC. Amino acids: CASRVAGGPHEQYF.

The rearrangement links TRBV19 to TRBJ1-6, with no clear D. Trimming took off 6 bases at V and 6 bases at J, with 18 bases between the two ends. The length of the CDR3 is 16 residues. Per germline, CDR1 LNHDA and CDR2 SQIVND (reference sequence). CDR3 nucleotides: TGTGCCAGTAGGCCGGCTCATATCAGCGCTAATTCACCCCTCCACTTT. Its protein product is CASRPAHISANSPLHF.

The rearrangement joins TRBV5-6 to TRBJ1-2; no clear D gene. This CDR3 region has 14 residues. Germline CDR1 is SGHDT and CDR2 is YYEEEE. V was pared by 4 bases and J by 7 bases, with 17 bases between. This CDR3 reads CASSLAREMFGYTF. CDR3 in DNA: TGTGCCAGCAGCCTTGCTAGGGAAATGTTTGGCTACACCTTC. Full variable domain (outside the CDR3, taken from reference TRBV5-6 and TRBJ1-2): DAGVTQSPTHLIKTRGQQVTLRCSPKSGHDTVSWYQQALGQGPQFIFQYYEEEERQRGNFPDRFSGHQFPNYSSELNVNALLLGDSALYLCASSLAREMFGYTFGSGTRLTVV.